The rows below give T cell receptor beta chains drawn from one sample of a study of cytomegalovirus exposure and HLA in healthy donors. Sequenced by immunoSEQ multiplex PCR; TCRdb stores in-frame clones only, minus some. The sample totals 65,000 to 80,000 clones. The sample comprised PBMCs. Receptors originate from a young man in good health and CMV-seronegative. The CDR3 runs from the conserved cysteine through the conserved F or W. Fields, in order: D gene, J gene, V gene, CDR3 DNA, CDR3 protein. A D gene is named only where the DNA matches it firmly.

.	TRBJ1-3	TRBV20-1	TGCAGTGGGAGCTCTGGAAACACCATATATTTT	CSGSSGNTIYF
TRBD2	TRBJ2-7	TRBV7-2	TGTGCCAGCAGGTTACTAGCGGGAGGAGGATACGAGCAGTACTTC	CASRLLAGGGYEQYF
.	TRBJ2-5	TRBV9	TGTGCCAGCAGCGTAGGACAGTCACTTCAAGAGACCCAGTACTTC	CASSVGQSLQETQYF
TRBD2	TRBJ2-7	TRBV10-3	TGTGCCATCACCGGACTAGCGGGAGGCCACGAGCAGTACTTC	CAITGLAGGHEQYF
.	TRBJ2-1	TRBV7-9	TGTGCCAGCAGCTTATTGTATCGGGATGAGCAGTTCTTC	CASSLLYRDEQFF
.	TRBJ1-4	TRBV9	TGTGCCAGCAGCGTAGCTGGGGCAGCTGGTAATGAAAAACTGTTTTTT	CASSVAGAAGNEKLFF
TRBD2	TRBJ2-7	TRBV28	TGTGCCAGCAGTCCCTTAGCGGGAGGAGGCTACGAGCAGTACTTC	CASSPLAGGGYEQYF
TRBD1	TRBJ2-7	TRBV28	TGTGCCAGCAGTTATGCAGGGACAGCCTACGAGCAGTACTTC	CASSYAGTAYEQYF
.	TRBJ1-5	TRBV6-1	TGTGCCAGCAGCGAGCAGGTCCCCAAGCCCCAGCATTTT	CASSEQVPKPQHF
TRBD2	TRBJ2-3	TRBV27	TGTGCCAGCAGTTCCAGCGGGAGGGGGACAGATACGCAGTATTTT	CASSSSGRGTDTQYF
TRBD1	TRBJ1-2	TRBV7-9	TGTGCCAGCAGCAGCAGGACAGGGGAGGGTGGCTACACCTTC	CASSSRTGEGGYTF
TRBD1	TRBJ2-7	TRBV10-1	TGCGCCAGCAGTGATCCGGGACAGGGGGGCTACGAGCAGTACTTC	CASSDPGQGGYEQYF
.	TRBJ2-5	TRBV6-5	TGTGCCAGCAGTTACTACAGGGACCAAGAGACCCAGTACTTC	CASSYYRDQETQYF
.	TRBJ1-1	TRBV2	TGTGCCAGCGGAAGGACGGGGTACGAGGCTTTCTTT	CASGRTGYEAFF
TRBD2	TRBJ2-2	TRBV2	TGTGCCAGCGGATCGGACGGGGGGACCGGGGAGCTGTTTTTT	CASGSDGGTGELFF
TRBD2	TRBJ2-1	TRBV5-5	TGTGCCAGCAGCTTGGGAACTAGCGGTGCCTACAATGAGCAGTTCTTC	CASSLGTSGAYNEQFF
TRBD2	TRBJ2-7	TRBV5-5	TGTGCCAGCAGCTTGGTGGGGCTAGCGGGAGGGCCGGGGGAGGACGAGCAGTACTTC	CASSLVGLAGGPGEDEQYF
.	TRBJ2-3	TRBV5-1	TGCGCCAGCAGCTTGGACGCGAGTCGGGGCACAGATACGCAGTATTTT	CASSLDASRGTDTQYF
.	TRBJ1-1	TRBV2	TGTGCCAGCAGTGAACGAGGTATTGGGTATTTTGACACTGAAGCTTTCTTT	CASSERGIGYFDTEAFF
.	TRBJ1-5	TRBV7-2	TGTGCCAGCAGCTTGCAAGGTGGAGATCAGCCCCAGCATTTT	CASSLQGGDQPQHF
TRBD1	TRBJ1-2	TRBV9	TGTGCCAGCAGCGTATCTAACGGACAGGGGGCGCGGGGCTACACCTTC	CASSVSNGQGARGYTF
.	TRBJ1-2	TRBV27	TGTGCCAGCAGTTCCTTCTCCTCCAGGGTCGACTATGGCTACACCTTC	CASSSFSSRVDYGYTF
.	TRBJ1-1	TRBV7-9	TGTGCCAGCAGCCCCGACAGGTGGAACACTGAAGCTTTCTTT	CASSPDRWNTEAFF
TRBD1	TRBJ2-7	TRBV7-9	TGTGCCAGCAGCCCGAGGACAGGGAACTACGAGCAGTACTTC	CASSPRTGNYEQYF
.	TRBJ2-1	TRBV9	TGTGCCAGCAGCGCGCGGGGTCCCGGAGGGGTCAATGAGCAGTTCTTC	CASSARGPGGVNEQFF
.	TRBJ2-2	TRBV25-1	TGTGCCAGCAGTGAACTACAAGAGGCCGGGGAGCTGTTTTTT	CASSELQEAGELFF
.	TRBJ2-5	TRBV29-1	TGCAGCGCCAACGGAGGAGGGCTCCAAGAGACCCAGTACTTC	CSANGGGLQETQYF
.	TRBJ1-1	TRBV4-2	TGTGCCAGCAGCCAAGAGTCGGTGGACAGCACAGCTTTCTTT	CASSQESVDSTAFF
.	TRBJ2-2	TRBV4-1	TGCGCCAGCAGCCAAGTGGTTAGCGAGAACACCGGGGAGCTGTTTTTT	CASSQVVSENTGELFF
.	TRBJ1-1	TRBV4-1	TGCGCCAGCAGCCAAGATGAAGGAGGGGAGGGCACTGAAGCTTTCTTT	CASSQDEGGEGTEAFF
.	TRBJ1-2	TRBV6-1	TGTGCCAGCAGTCAAATCCAATATGGCTACACCTTC	CASSQIQYGYTF